This T cell receptor (beta chain) originates from a study of blood T cell repertoires in COVID-19. This table comes from immunoSEQ multiplex PCR, and its TCRdb copy is limited to in-frame clones, with some not included. The table lists fewer than 350,000 clones, approximately 90% of them singletons. Germline V gene sequence: CDR1 SGHDN, CDR2 FVKESK. V trimming: 4 bases; J trimming: 1 base; junction bases outside the gene matches: 9. This CDR3 is built from 17 residues. The source material was PBMCs or T cells enriched from blood (not recorded which). The TCR was taken from a woman aged 40-49 years with acute COVID-19. The rearrangement joins TRBV14 to TRBJ1-3, with TRBD1 matching 8 bases. The CDR3 reads CASSPHGQGASGNTIYF. CDR3 nucleotides: TGTGCCAGCAGCCCCCACGGGCAGGGGGCTTCTGGAAACACCATATATTTT.